This TCR beta chain is from a study of blood T cell repertoires in COVID-19. For the study at large: The study drew acute and convalescent COVID-19 samples from the United States, Italy and Spain.

This clone came up once. Produced via immunoSEQ multiplex PCR; TCRdb's table is partial and in-frame only. The data show about 210,000 clones, around 81% seen once. In germline, CDR1 is WNHNN, CDR2 SYGVQD (reference sequence). The CDR3 has 14 amino acids. J was trimmed by 4 bases and V by 2 bases; bases with no gene match: 2. The sample consisted of peripheral blood. The TCR sequence derives from a man aged 60 to 75 with COVID-19, enrolled during active disease. The rearrangement joins TRBV10-1 to TRBJ2-3; 8 positions match TRBD2. CDR3 bases: TGCGCCAGCAGTGAGACGGGAGGGGCAGATACGCAGTATTTT. The encoded protein is CASSETGGADTQYF.